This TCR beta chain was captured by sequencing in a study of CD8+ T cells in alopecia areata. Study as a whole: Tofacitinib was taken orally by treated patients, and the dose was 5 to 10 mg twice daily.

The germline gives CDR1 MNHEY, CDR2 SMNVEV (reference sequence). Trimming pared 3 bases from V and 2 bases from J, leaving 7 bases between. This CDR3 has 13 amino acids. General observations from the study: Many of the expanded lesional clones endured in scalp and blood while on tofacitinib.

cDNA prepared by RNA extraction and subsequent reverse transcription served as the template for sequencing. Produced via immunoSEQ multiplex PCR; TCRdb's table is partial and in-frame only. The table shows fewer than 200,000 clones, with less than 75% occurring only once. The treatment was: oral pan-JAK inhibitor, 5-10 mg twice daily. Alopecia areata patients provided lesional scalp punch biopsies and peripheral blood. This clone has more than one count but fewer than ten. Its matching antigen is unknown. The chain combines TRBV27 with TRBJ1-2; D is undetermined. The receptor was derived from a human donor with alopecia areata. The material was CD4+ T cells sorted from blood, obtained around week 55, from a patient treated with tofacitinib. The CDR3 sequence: CASSFSVNYGYTF. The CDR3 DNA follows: TGTGCCAGCAGTTTCTCGGTGAACTATGGCTACACCTTC.